Listed below are T cell receptor beta chains from one sample, sequenced in a study of PD-L1 blockade in urothelial cancer. Measured with immunoSEQ multiplex PCR; TCRdb has only the in-frame clones, and not every one. The sample carries about 52,000 clones, about four fifths recorded once. The sample in question was PBMCs, obtained around atezolizumab (anti-PD-L1) treatment. The receptors were sampled from a man aged 50 to 59 with urothelial cancer. Each CDR3 is given without its conserved first and last residue. The D gene is left open where the match is weak.

v_gene: TRBV6-1; d_gene: -; CDR3aa: ASRPLSETQY
v_gene: TRBV6-1; d_gene: TRBD1; CDR3aa: ASSEGGGRGLRDEQF
v_gene: TRBV2; d_gene: TRBD1; CDR3aa: ASTRGVRGSPLH
v_gene: TRBV9; d_gene: TRBD1; CDR3aa: ASSPAPSGTGILYEQY
v_gene: TRBV11-3; d_gene: TRBD2; CDR3aa: ASSRSSGGGGTGELF
v_gene: TRBV19; d_gene: -; CDR3aa: ASAEVGETQY
v_gene: TRBV28; d_gene: TRBD2; CDR3aa: ASSPRLAGVSDTQY
v_gene: TRBV28; d_gene: -; CDR3aa: ASIAGGIRRSYEQY
v_gene: TRBV10-3; d_gene: -; CDR3aa: AISDVRVDPGELF
v_gene: TRBV7-3; d_gene: TRBD1; CDR3aa: ASSSRGGGTDTQY
v_gene: TRBV29-1; d_gene: -; CDR3aa: SACLSRGNIQY
v_gene: TRBV28; d_gene: -; CDR3aa: ASRSGPYEQY
v_gene: TRBV19; d_gene: TRBD2; CDR3aa: ASSIVSGGSNEQF
v_gene: TRBV27; d_gene: -; CDR3aa: ASSFGGSGNTIY
v_gene: TRBV6-5; d_gene: TRBD2; CDR3aa: ASSLLGLADYEQY
v_gene: TRBV12-5; d_gene: -; CDR3aa: ASGSLPTTSTGELF
v_gene: TRBV18; d_gene: -; CDR3aa: ASSPKRALNQPQH
v_gene: TRBV5-6; d_gene: TRBD2; CDR3aa: ASSFLAGGYTGELF
v_gene: TRBV9; d_gene: TRBD1; CDR3aa: ASSVGPGQGADTQY
v_gene: TRBV14; d_gene: -; CDR3aa: ASSQEPDTGELF
v_gene: TRBV14; d_gene: TRBD2; CDR3aa: ASSQGPLGIAGTAYEQY
v_gene: TRBV2; d_gene: -; CDR3aa: ASADRLAYEQY
v_gene: TRBV28; d_gene: TRBD1; CDR3aa: ASSFTGDGYT
v_gene: TRBV10-1; d_gene: -; CDR3aa: ASSDVDNYEQY
v_gene: TRBV11-2; d_gene: TRBD1; CDR3aa: ASSPDRGAYGYT
v_gene: TRBV5-6; d_gene: TRBD2; CDR3aa: ASSLRTSGSYNEQF
v_gene: TRBV10-1; d_gene: TRBD1; CDR3aa: ASSETGGFGTNEKLF
v_gene: TRBV19; d_gene: -; CDR3aa: ASSIDLSVNSNQPQH
v_gene: TRBV18; d_gene: -; CDR3aa: ASSPRQGGTEAF
v_gene: TRBV30; d_gene: TRBD1; CDR3aa: AWSEGTGDLYSNQPQH
v_gene: TRBV7-9; d_gene: TRBD1; CDR3aa: ASSLRGGTGYNEQF
v_gene: TRBV7-8; d_gene: -; CDR3aa: ASSLREYQPQH
v_gene: TRBV11-1; d_gene: -; CDR3aa: ASSLAGTYEQY
v_gene: TRBV10-1; d_gene: TRBD2; CDR3aa: ASSDLSGTQTPYNEQF
v_gene: TRBV5-6; d_gene: -; CDR3aa: ASSRVGSNIIFTDTQY
v_gene: TRBV21-1; d_gene: -; CDR3aa: ASSKEGTNTGELF
v_gene: TRBV19; d_gene: TRBD1; CDR3aa: ASSTSTGGGLGQPQH
v_gene: TRBV11-3; d_gene: TRBD2; CDR3aa: ASSNYRSGRDADTQY
v_gene: TRBV25-1; d_gene: -; CDR3aa: ASSVVTNYGYT
v_gene: TRBV28; d_gene: TRBD1; CDR3aa: ASSPTGTGGNTIY
v_gene: TRBV6-1; d_gene: -; CDR3aa: ASESDLLNTGELF
v_gene: TRBV6-1; d_gene: -; CDR3aa: ASSRGPANTGELF
v_gene: TRBV4-1; d_gene: -; CDR3aa: ASSQQGTDTQY
v_gene: TRBV4-1; d_gene: TRBD1; CDR3aa: ASSQEYRGLTDTQY
v_gene: TRBV6-1; d_gene: -; CDR3aa: ASSEAAYGYT
v_gene: TRBV5-5; d_gene: TRBD2; CDR3aa: ASLATSGSYEQY